One sample yielded the 12 T cell receptor beta chains listed below, sequenced in a study of PD-1 blockade in classical Hodgkin lymphoma. Sequencing was performed with immunoSEQ multiplex PCR; in TCRdb, only in-frame clones are kept and a portion is missing. The table has around 18,000 clones, 70% to 80% seen once. All trial patients relapsed after autologous stem cell transplantation. The sequenced sample was peripheral blood mononuclear cells (PBMCs), obtained before the second cycle of nivolumab. These receptors were obtained from a human donor with classical Hodgkin lymphoma.

The J gene is TRBJ2-7, the V gene TRBV4-2, with D hard to call. Germline assignment: CDR1 LGHNA and CDR2 YNFKEQ. This CDR3 is 12 amino acids long. V was pared by 1 base and J by 5 bases, with 6 bases between. The CDR3 here is CASSQVYHEQYF. The CDR3 DNA is TGTGCCAGCAGCCAAGTGTACCACGAGCAGTACTTC.

The chain recombines TRBV6-5 with TRBJ2-1, with D maybe TRBD1 (5 bases). Germline V gives CDR1 MNHEY, CDR2 SVGAGI. The length of the CDR3 is 14 residues. V shed 6 bases and J shed 5 bases, with 14 bases lying between them. CDR3 nucleotides: TGTGCCAGCAGCAGGGTCAGTCTTAACAATGAGCAGTTCTTC. This encodes CASSRVSLNNEQFF.

This clone was recorded a few times. V and J are TRBV7-9 and TRBJ1-6; D remains ambiguous. V lost 1 base and J 9 bases, leaving 10 bases between the germline ends. This CDR3 has 14 amino acids. Germline V CDR1 and CDR2: SEHNR, FQNEAQ (reference sequence). Here the CDR3 reads CASSLVLEGSPLHF. CDR3 sequence (DNA): TGTGCCAGCAGCTTAGTATTGGAGGGTTCACCCCTCCACTTT.

The chain joins TRBV5-1 to TRBJ1-6; D remains ambiguous. V was shortened by 3 bases and J by 0 bases, with 16 bases between the two germline ends. Germline V CDR1 and CDR2: SGHRS, YFSETQ. The CDR3 runs to 18 residues. The CDR3 is CASSSEPGISSYNSPLHF. The DNA of the CDR3 is TGCGCCAGCAGCTCGGAACCCGGGATCAGCTCCTATAATTCACCCCTCCACTTT.

CDR3 in amino acids: CASSERSGRVRNTEAFF. The DNA for the CDR3 is TGTGCCAGCAGCGAACGGTCGGGGAGGGTTAGGAACACTGAAGCTTTCTTT. This rearrangement joins TRBV7-2 to TRBJ1-1; D gene ambiguous. V was cut by 5 bases and J by 1 base, with 20 bases left in between. CDR3 length equals 17 residues. The germline V gene has CDR1 SGHTA and CDR2 FQGNSA.

A few counts support this clone. The chain carries TRBV7-3 and TRBJ1-2; 7 bases map to TRBD1. In germline, CDR1 is SGHTA, CDR2 FQGTGA. The CDR3 totals 21 residues. After removal of 1 base from V and 1 base from J, the junction contained 21 bases not matched to a gene. CDR3 DNA: TGTGCCAGCAGCTTAAATCTCGGGGGTCAGGGGGTCTCCCCTCGTAACTATGGCTACACCTTC. Protein product: CASSLNLGGQGVSPRNYGYTF. The entire variable domain, with the rest obtained from reference TRBV7-3 and TRBJ1-2, is as follows: GAGVSQTPSNKVTEKGKYVELRCDPISGHTALYWYRQSLGQGPEFLIYFQGTGAADDSGLPNDRFFAVRPEGSVSTLKIQRTERGDSAVYLCASSLNLGGQGVSPRNYGYTFGSGTRLTVV.

The V and J genes are TRBV4-3 and TRBJ2-1; possibly TRBD1 or TRBD2 for D (5 bases each). Germline V lookup: CDR1 LGHNA, CDR2 YSLEER. The CDR3 loop spans 17 amino acids. Trimming stripped 4 bases from V and 3 bases from J, with 19 bases between. This CDR3 reads CASSRASGTDYYNEQFF. CDR3 in DNA: TGCGCCAGCAGCCGAGCGTCCGGGACCGATTACTACAATGAGCAGTTCTTC.

V usage is TRBV30 and J usage is TRBJ1-3, with D unclear. CDR1 and CDR2 (germline): GTSNPN, SVGIG (reference sequence). The CDR3 is 15 amino acids. V was shortened by 2 bases and J by 0 bases, with 11 bases between the two germline ends. Here the CDR3 reads CAWSYPGNSGNTIYF. DNA for the CDR3: TGTGCCTGGAGTTACCCGGGCAACTCTGGAAACACCATATATTTT. The variable domain in full, with the rest retrieved from reference TRBV30 and TRBJ1-3, is SQTIHQWPATLVQPVGSPLSLECTVEGTSNPNLYWYRQAAGRGLQLLFYSVGIGQISSEVPQNLSASRPQDRQFILSSKKLLLSDSGFYLCAWSYPGNSGNTIYFGEGSWLTVV.

The sample holds one count of this clone. The V call is TRBV27, the J call TRBJ2-7; possibly TRBD1 for D (6 bases). The V gene lost 6 bases and the J gene lost 4 bases, with 19 bases spanning the gap. The germline V gene has CDR1 MNHEY and CDR2 SMNVEV (reference sequence). The CDR3 consists of 15 residues. CDR3 DNA: TGTGCCAGCAGGAAGAACAGGGTGGAAACGTACGAGCAGTACTTC. The encoded protein is CASRKNRVETYEQYF.

The chain recombines TRBV27 with TRBJ1-4; possible D gene TRBD1, 5 bases. In germline, CDR1 is MNHEY, CDR2 SMNVEV (reference sequence). This CDR3 is 14 amino acids long. Trimming pared 3 bases from V and 8 bases from J, leaving 13 bases between. The CDR3 coding sequence is TGTGCCAGCAGTTTTAGTGGGGCTTTCGAAAAACTGTTTTTT. Translation gives CASSFSGAFEKLFF.

The table lists this clone with a few counts. The chain recombines TRBV5-6 with TRBJ1-1, with TRBD1 as a possible D gene (5 bases). Germline CDR1 reads SGHDT; CDR2 reads YYEEEE. Trimming stripped 3 bases from V and 2 bases from J, with 8 bases between. The CDR3 contains 13 residues. CDR3 nucleotides: TGTGCCAGCAGCTGGGGCTATAACACTGAAGCTTTCTTT. It yields the protein CASSWGYNTEAFF.

V gene TRBV7-9 combines with J gene TRBJ1-6; possibly TRBD1 for D (5 bases). The germline CDR1 and CDR2 sequences are SEHNR and FQNEAQ (reference sequence). V lost 5 bases and J lost 8, with 10 bases in between. The length of the CDR3 is 13 residues. CDR3 amino acids: CASSLSRDSPLHF. The CDR3 DNA sequence: TGTGCCAGCAGCCTATCCAGGGATTCACCCCTCCACTTT.